The clone carrying this T cell receptor beta chain was picked up one time. This entry comes from a study of T cell responses to AZD1222 COVID-19 vaccine. V was clipped by 0 bases and J by 2 bases, with 12 bases between them. The CDR3 has 15 amino acids. Per germline, CDR1 SGHNT and CDR2 YYREEE (reference sequence). The method was immunoSEQ multiplex PCR; TCRdb's version includes in-frame clones alone and lacks a portion of them. The sample shows 240,000 or so clones, more than 85% of them seen only once. The material sequenced was peripheral blood, taken on day 0 of AZD1222 vaccination. This TCR derives from an adult in good health. This chain connects TRBV5-4 to TRBJ2-7; the D is unclear. In DNA, the CDR3 is TGTGCCAGCAGCTTGGAAAACAACCCGGCCTACGAGCAGTACTTC. This encodes CASSLENNPAYEQYF.